These 10 T cell receptor beta chains were sequenced from one sample in a study of blood T cell repertoires in COVID-19 (dated by TCRdb to about 2020). Library preparation was by the immunoSEQ multiplex PCR assay. TCRdb's version of the immuneACCESS table is confined to in-frame rearrangements and falls short of the full clone set. An unresolved V gene accounts for under half of the shortfall where checked; the remainder is of unknown origin. The sample has 70,000 to 85,000 clones on record, approximately 82% of them singletons. The ten top clones hold under 11% of the sample. The material sequenced was peripheral blood. The receptor source for this set is a man aged 55 to 70 with acute or convalescent COVID-19.

The chain uses TRBV20-1 and TRBJ2-1; D is unclear. Per the germline V gene, CDR1 is DFQATT and CDR2 is SNEGSKA (reference sequence). The CDR3 is made up of 11 amino acids. Deletions cut 2 bases from V and 3 bases from J, with 2 bases between. CDR3 DNA: TGCAGTGCTAGATACTACAATGAGCAGTTCTTC. Amino acids: CSARYYNEQFF.

Points on this clone: Other DNA sequences in this specimen translate into the identical CDR3. In DNA, the CDR3 is TGTGCCAGCAGCCCCTTGGATACGCAGTATTTT. Encoded protein: CASSPLDTQYF. The genes are TRBV12-3 or TRBV12-4 and TRBJ2-3; the D is unclear. The CDR3 is made up of 11 amino acids. Trimming left V 6 bases short and J 6 bases short, with 7 bases between.

V is TRBV9 and J is TRBJ2-3; 7 bases agree with TRBD1. The V segment lost 6 bases and the J segment 2 bases; nucleotides outside the gene matches: 9. The CDR3 has 15 residues. The germline V gene encodes CDR1 SGDLS and CDR2 YYNGEE. The CDR3 nucleotides read TGTGCCAGCACTCAACAGGGGACATCCACAGATACGCAGTATTTT. The encoded protein is CASTQQGTSTDTQYF. Variable domain in full (rest from reference TRBV9 and TRBJ2-3): DSGVTQTPKHLITATGQRVTLRCSPRSGDLSVYWYQQSLDQGLQFLIQYYNGEERAKGNILERFSAQQFPDLHSELNLSSLELGDSALYFCASTQQGTSTDTQYFGPGTRLTVL.

The V call is TRBV4-3, the J call TRBJ2-7; D gene uncertain. Germline V gives CDR1 LGHNA, CDR2 YSLEER. The CDR3 has 14 amino acids. The V and J ends lost 1 base and 2 bases respectively, with 9 bases between them. CDR3 DNA: TGCGCCAGCAGCCAAGCAACACGTACCTACGAGCAGTACTTC. Amino acids: CASSQATRTYEQYF.

The chain uses TRBV6-5 and TRBJ2-7, with TRBD2 as a possible D gene (6 bases). With 6 bases removed from V and 0 bases from J, the gap between germline ends came to 12 bases. Per germline, CDR1 MNHEY and CDR2 SVGAGI. The CDR3 contains 14 residues. DNA for the CDR3: TGTGCCAGCAGCCCCGGGGGAAGCTCCTACGAGCAGTACTTC. Its protein is CASSPGGSSYEQYF.

The chain carries TRBV5-1 and TRBJ1-4; 9 positions match TRBD1. Germline lookup yields CDR1 SGHRS and CDR2 YFSETQ. Losses at the gene ends were 0 bases for V and 0 bases for J; bases not matched to a gene: 12. The CDR3 contains 20 residues. The DNA of the CDR3 is TGCGCCAGCAGCTTGGTTCCCCCGGGGGACAGGGATTCAACTAATGAAAAACTGTTTTTT. The encoded protein is CASSLVPPGDRDSTNEKLFF. Full variable domain (outside the CDR3, taken from reference TRBV5-1 and TRBJ1-4): KAGVTQTPRYLIKTRGQQVTLSCSPISGHRSVSWYQQTPGQGLQFLFEYFSETQRNKGNFPGRFSGRQFSNSRSEMNVSTLELGDSALYLCASSLVPPGDRDSTNEKLFFGSGTQLSVL.

The chain employs TRBV7-2 and TRBJ1-2; D is uncertain. CDR3 length equals 12 residues. V shed 3 bases and J shed 6 bases, with 8 bases lying between them. CDR1 SGHTA and CDR2 FQGNSA come from the germline V gene. The CDR3 nucleotides read TGTGCCAGCAGCTTTAGCGGGGATGGCTACACCTTC. Translation gives CASSFSGDGYTF.

The chain employs TRBV19 and TRBJ2-1; 8 bases agree with TRBD2. Looked up from germline, CDR1 is LNHDA and CDR2 is SQIVND (reference sequence). The CDR3 totals 14 residues. V lost 4 bases, J lost 9 bases, and 8 bases stayed unmatched. The CDR3 sequence is CASSNRGGDGEQFF. As DNA, the CDR3 is TGTGCCAGTAGTAATCGGGGGGGGGACGGTGAGCAGTTCTTC.

This clone occurred a few times. This sequence joins TRBV18 and TRBJ2-2; maybe TRBD1 (5 bases). The CDR3 length is 15 residues. The V gene's germline CDR1 is KGHSH and CDR2 LQKENI. V was trimmed by 1 base and J by 1 base, leaving 7 bases between them. The CDR3 loop reads CASSPRQGNTGELFF. As DNA, the CDR3 is TGTGCCAGCTCACCACGGCAGGGGAACACCGGGGAGCTGTTTTTT.

The chain is built from TRBV29-1 and TRBJ2-1, with 7 bases that match TRBD2. After removal of 7 bases from V and 0 bases from J, the junction contained 3 bases not matched to a gene. CDR3 length: 13 amino acids. Per the germline V gene, CDR1 is SQVTM and CDR2 is ANQGSEA. The CDR3 sequence: CSAGTNSYNEQFF. DNA of the CDR3: TGCAGCGCAGGGACTAACTCCTACAATGAGCAGTTCTTC.